This TCR beta chain derives from a study of blood T cell repertoires in COVID-19 (dated by TCRdb to the early 2020s). In terms of the full investigation: Samples from collaborators originated in the United States, Italy and Spain and spanned both the acute and convalescent phases of COVID-19. HLA class I and class II types, where available, came from metadata supplied by the sample provider rather than from assay-based typing. Samples came from the ongoing ImmuneRACE study (first 160 participants) plus 1,254 subjects from 6 global collaborators. The prospective study material was composed of cDNA or gDNA derived from T cells, B-cell-depleted T cells, or PBMCs. A de-identified subject ID, COVID-19 status, age in years and sex were almost always included in the sample metadata. A freely available public database, intended as a resource for researchers studying the immune response to SARS-CoV-2, is where the repertoires were released. The dataset comprised deeply sampled blood TCRbeta repertoires from subjects exposed to, actively infected with, or recovered from COVID-19.

Collaborating institutions collected whole blood in K2EDTA tubes following their own protocols. For TCRbeta analysis, collaborators shipped samples as frozen whole blood, isolated PBMCs, or DNA extracted from either of those sample types. General conclusions and limits of the study: Clinical and demographic metadata were provided uncurated, with the amount varying by source and participant.

TCRbeta CDR3 regions were amplified from genomic DNA by means of the immunoSEQ Assay, a bias-controlled multiplex PCR. The original methods were these. The number of nucleated cells in each sample was estimated by amplification of reference gene primers within the assay. To quantify the absolute abundance of each unique TCRbeta CDR3 rearrangement, sequence reads were collapsed and filtered. For each sample, productive Simpson clonality was calculated as the square root of Simpson's diversity index over productive rearrangements. Drawn from immuneACCESS, this table holds only the in-frame rearrangements with V and J called that TCRdb kept. Clones are partly lost; checked studies trace under half to an unresolved V gene and leave the rest unexplained. That table supplies the V and J calls and clone size; D and trimming were determined from the DNA. Present in this sample are 100,000 or so clones, roughly 80% of which were seen just once. The ten largest clonotypes hold less than 20% of the sample.

Comments on this clone: Its antigen is currently not known. Per-base quality was not reported, and no clone a single base away is much larger than it.

Reading from cysteine to phenylalanine, the CDR3 counts 15 amino acids. This entry keeps only the CDR3 DNA: 45 bases, framed from base 1. Taken from the germline V gene (reference sequence), the CDR1 and CDR2 loops are LNHDA and SQIVND. The trim is 3 bases for V and 4 bases for J, with a gap of 12 bases between the germline ends. Recombination connected TRBV19 to TRBJ2-2; possibly the D gene is TRBD2, per 5 matching bases. The source is a woman in her 70s with acute or convalescent COVID-19. Sequencing was done on a sample of peripheral blood. The nucleotide sequence reads TGTGCCAGTAGTATCGCTTCGGGGAGCACCGGGGAGCTGTTTTTT. Its translation reads: CASSIASGSTGELFF.